The 20 T cell receptor beta chains given below trace back to one sample, sequenced in a study of shared clonotypes between healthy human individuals. TCRdb keeps only in-frame clones here, not all; method: immunoSEQ multiplex PCR. This sample carries roughly 510,000 clones, about 80% of them seen once, and the ten largest clones take approximately 12%. Sample: PBMCs. The source is a middle-aged woman in good health. Some clones in this sample may be carry-over from other donors' samples.

This clone was detected only a few times. The chain joins TRBV5-6 to TRBJ2-5; weak D call: TRBD1 (7 bases). The CDR3 sequence is 13 residues long. Germline V gene sequence: CDR1 SGHDT, CDR2 YYEEEE. Between the trimmed V and J ends, which lost 4 bases and 5 bases, there was a span of 12 bases. The chain's CDR3 is CASSLQGRETQYF. The CDR3 coding sequence is TGTGCCAGCAGCCTACAGGGGAGGGAGACCCAGTACTTC.

This clone was seen once. The chain couples TRBV7-8 to TRBJ1-3, with 7 bases aligning to TRBD1. V lost 2 bases and J lost 14; bases outside the gene matches: 15. CDR1 is SGHVS and CDR2 is FQNEAQ in the germline V gene. This CDR3 region has 15 residues. The CDR3 coding sequence is TGTGCCAGCAGCTTAAACAGGGGAAGGGGGTTTGCCGTATATTTT. Translation: CASSLNRGRGFAVYF.

The genes are TRBV10-3 and TRBJ2-1, with D perhaps matching TRBD1 (7 bases). Germline V gene sequence: CDR1 ENHRY, CDR2 SYGVKD. Trimming shortened V by 3 bases and J by 8 bases, and 14 bases separated the two germline ends. The CDR3 extends over 14 amino acids. The CDR3 reads CAISEGGQGDEQFF. CDR3 nucleotides: TGTGCCATCAGTGAAGGGGGGCAGGGGGATGAGCAGTTCTTC.

This clone was recorded a few times. Only one base separates this from a far larger clonotype, so it likely reflects a read error. The rearrangement links TRBV7-9 to TRBJ1-2; weak D call: TRBD1 (6 bases). The germline V gene has CDR1 SEHNR and CDR2 FQNEAQ (reference sequence). This CDR3 has 13 residues. V was clipped by 5 bases and J by 12 bases, with 19 bases between them. The CDR3 DNA is TGTGCCAGCAGCCCCTTGGGGGCCCGGGGCCACACCTTC. Its protein is CASSPLGARGHTF.

The genes are TRBV14 and TRBJ1-2; D might be TRBD1 (5 bases). Trimming took 1 base from V and 4 from J, leaving 7 bases between them. The CDR3 covers 13 residues. Germline lookup yields CDR1 SGHDN and CDR2 FVKESK. DNA of the CDR3: TGTGCCAGCAGCCAAGGACAGCTCTATGGCTACACCTTC. It encodes CASSQGQLYGYTF.

This chain joins TRBV7-3 and TRBJ2-2, with D possibly matching TRBD2 (6 bases). The germline V and J ends were trimmed by 5 bases and 4 bases, with 11 bases remaining between them. The CDR3 has 14 residues. CDR1 is SGHTA and CDR2 is FQGTGA in the germline V gene. The CDR3 nucleotides read TGTGCCAGCAGCCCGAGGCGGGGCACCGGGGAGCTGTTTTTT. It codes for CASSPRRGTGELFF. Based on the CDR3 plus reference TRBV7-3 and TRBJ2-2, the full variable domain is GAGVSQTPSNKVTEKGKYVELRCDPISGHTALYWYRQSLGQGPEFLIYFQGTGAADDSGLPNDRFFAVRPEGSVSTLKIQRTERGDSAVYLCASSPRRGTGELFFGEGSRLTVL.

The CDR3 region has the DNA TGTGCCAGCAGTTTGGCTAGCGGGAGGTGGGGTTCCTACGAGCAGTACTTC. Its translation: CASSLASGRWGSYEQYF. The rearrangement joins TRBV28 to TRBJ2-7; the match to TRBD2 covers 11 bases. V was clipped by 3 bases and J by 1 base; unmatched bases: 8. Germline assignment: CDR1 MDHEN and CDR2 SYDVKM. This CDR3 is 17 amino acids long. Full variable domain (missing parts from reference TRBV28 and TRBJ2-7): DVKVTQSSRYLVKRTGEKVFLECVQDMDHENMFWYRQDPGLGLRLIYFSYDVKMKEKGDIPEGYSVSREKKERFSLILESASTNQTSMYLCASSLASGRWGSYEQYFGPGTRLTVT.

V is TRBV2 and J is TRBJ2-3; D remains unclear. The V end was cut by 7 bases, the J end by 4 bases, with 9 bases between. The CDR3 runs to 12 residues. Germline-derived CDR1 and CDR2 are SNHLY and FYNNEI. The CDR3 loop is CASTPVSDTQYF. In DNA, the CDR3 is TGTGCCAGCACCCCAGTTTCAGATACGCAGTATTTT.

CDR3 sequence (DNA): TGTGCCAGCAGCCAAGAAGGGGCAGCATTTGGCTACACCTTC. The encoded protein is CASSQEGAAFGYTF. The chain is built from TRBV4-2 and TRBJ1-2, with TRBD1 as a possible D gene (5 bases). Germline V CDR1 and CDR2: LGHNA, YNFKEQ. The CDR3 extends over 14 amino acids. The V gene lost 0 bases and the J gene lost 7 bases, with 12 bases spanning the gap.

The chain employs TRBV7-9 and TRBJ2-7; TRBD2 matches at 9 bases. The CDR3 is 14 amino acids. V shed 4 bases and J 3 bases; nucleotides not matched to a gene: 4. Per the germline V gene, CDR1 is SEHNR and CDR2 is FQNEAQ (reference sequence). The CDR3, as DNA: TGTGCCAGCAGCTCGTTAGCGGGAGTCTACGAGCAGTACTTC. Translation gives CASSSLAGVYEQYF.

This clone was observed a few times. The gene calls are TRBV7-9 and TRBJ2-3, with D possibly TRBD1 on 5 matching bases. The V end was cut by 1 base, the J end by 5 bases, with 10 bases between. The germline V gene has CDR1 SEHNR and CDR2 FQNEAQ (reference sequence). The CDR3 sequence is 14 residues long. CDR3 protein: CASSLVQGGDTQYF. The DNA of the CDR3 is TGTGCCAGCAGCTTAGTGCAGGGTGGAGATACGCAGTATTTT.

The chain is built from TRBV11-2 and TRBJ2-1, with D perhaps matching TRBD2 (6 bases). V shed 3 bases and J shed 8 bases, with 14 bases lying between them. The CDR3 covers 14 residues. CDR1 SGHAT and CDR2 FQNNGV come from the germline V gene. The CDR3, as DNA: TGTGCCAGCAGCTTGGGACTGTTGGTCTATGAGCAGTTCTTC. This sequence encodes CASSLGLLVYEQFF.

The rearrangement uses TRBV5-1 and TRBJ2-1; TRBD2 aligns across 12 bases. The CDR3 runs 15 residues. Germline CDR1 reads SGHRS; CDR2 reads YFSETQ. With 7 bases clipped from V and 7 bases from J, the junction kept 9 bases outside the gene matches. The CDR3 sequence is CASGKLAGGWNEQFF. The CDR3 DNA is TGCGCCAGCGGGAAACTAGCGGGAGGTTGGAATGAGCAGTTCTTC.

The CDR3 sequence is CSLREWDEQYF. Written as DNA, the CDR3 is TGCAGCCTCCGGGAGTGGGACGAGCAGTACTTC. The chain couples TRBV20-1 to TRBJ2-7; D perhaps matches TRBD2 (6 bases). Per germline, CDR1 DFQATT and CDR2 SNEGSKA (reference sequence). The CDR3 has 11 residues.

The rearrangement joins TRBV6-1 to TRBJ2-7; possible D gene TRBD1, 6 bases. V lost 9 bases, J lost 2 bases, and 14 bases lay in between. The CDR3 is made up of 13 amino acids. Germline V CDR1 and CDR2: MNHNS, SASEGT. CDR3 residues: CASLGDNTYEQYF. The CDR3 DNA reads as TGTGCCAGTTTGGGGGACAACACCTACGAGCAGTACTTC.

The J gene is TRBJ2-2, the V gene TRBV30, with TRBD2 as a possible D gene (7 bases). V gave up 3 bases and J gave up 3 bases, with 17 bases separating them. The length of the CDR3 is 16 residues. Germline V gives CDR1 GTSNPN, CDR2 SVGIG (reference sequence). CDR3 in DNA: TGTGCCTGGAGAGGGGGGCTAGCGGCCTACACCGGGGAGCTGTTTTTT. This gives the protein CAWRGGLAAYTGELFF.

The chain links TRBV19 to TRBJ1-1; perhaps TRBD1 as D (5 bases). Trimming shortened V by 3 bases and J by 4 bases, and 15 bases separated the two germline ends. The germline gives CDR1 LNHDA, CDR2 SQIVND (reference sequence). The CDR3 runs to 15 residues. The CDR3 nucleotides read TGTGCCAGTAGTATCGGGTTAGGGGACGGCACTGAAGCTTTCTTT. Protein product: CASSIGLGDGTEAFF.

This clone was recorded only once. This may stem from a read error, because a much larger clone lies one nucleotide away. Other DNA sequences of this sample code for an identical CDR3. The chain employs TRBV7-2 and TRBJ2-7; 10 bases agree with TRBD2. The germline V gene has CDR1 SGHTA and CDR2 FQGNSA. There are 17 residues in the CDR3. DNA for the CDR3: TGTGCCAGCAGCTCAGCACCATATAGCGGGAGGAGGTACGAGCAGTATTTC. It codes for CASSSAPYSGRRYEQYF.

With regard to this clone: Relative to the germline gene, one junction end is altered; a read error may explain this. The rearrangement uses TRBV7-9 and TRBJ2-3; TRBD2 agrees at 9 bases. Germline lookup yields CDR1 SEHNR and CDR2 FQNEAQ (reference sequence). CDR3 length: 14 amino acids. The CDR3 coding sequence is TGTGCCAGCAGGTTAGCGGGAGTCGCAGATACGCAGTATTTT. Translated: CASRLAGVADTQYF.

This chain connects TRBV27 to TRBJ2-7; D gene ambiguous. The CDR3 is 10 amino acids. Trimming cost V 8 bases and J 4 bases, with 6 bases left between them. The V gene's germline CDR1 is MNHEY and CDR2 SMNVEV (reference sequence). The CDR3 region has the DNA TGTGCCAGCGGACGTTACGAGCAGTACTTC. Translation: CASGRYEQYF.